This T cell receptor beta chain was recovered during a study of T-cell reconstitution after alpha-beta-depleted transplantation in children. This clonotype was seen many times. Antigen: not known. Preparation of the TCRbeta library was carried out with unique molecular identifiers. TCRdb re-derived calls from the PCR reads in MiXCR, one entry per CDR3 protein. The sample holds over 90,000 distinct CDR3 sequences; 7% to 8% are singletons and the top ten take around 17%. The CDR3 is made up of 15 amino acids. V lost 7 bases to trimming and J lost 1 base, with 15 bases between them. Germline CDR1 reads ENHRY; CDR2 reads SYGVKD. Study results and caveats: At the one-year point after transplant, T-cell counts and TCRbeta diversity were found to come mostly from T cells that had been newly produced. Recipient T cells and thymic progenitors that survived gave rise to the high TCRbeta diversity observed at day 60 in some patients. Several hundred expanded graft clones reportedly gave rise to the alpha-beta T cells present about two months after transplant.

V usage is TRBV10-3 and J usage is TRBJ2-3; TRBD1 might be the D (5 bases). The sequence was collected from a boy aged 2-15 years with acute lymphoblastic leukemia, due to receive a stem cell transplant. The sequencing used PBMCs, collected before TCRalphabeta/CD19-depleted stem cell transplant. The CDR3 DNA reads as TGTGCCATCAAACAGGACGCATCGGGCACAGATACGCAGTATTTT. Protein product: CAIKQDASGTDTQYF.